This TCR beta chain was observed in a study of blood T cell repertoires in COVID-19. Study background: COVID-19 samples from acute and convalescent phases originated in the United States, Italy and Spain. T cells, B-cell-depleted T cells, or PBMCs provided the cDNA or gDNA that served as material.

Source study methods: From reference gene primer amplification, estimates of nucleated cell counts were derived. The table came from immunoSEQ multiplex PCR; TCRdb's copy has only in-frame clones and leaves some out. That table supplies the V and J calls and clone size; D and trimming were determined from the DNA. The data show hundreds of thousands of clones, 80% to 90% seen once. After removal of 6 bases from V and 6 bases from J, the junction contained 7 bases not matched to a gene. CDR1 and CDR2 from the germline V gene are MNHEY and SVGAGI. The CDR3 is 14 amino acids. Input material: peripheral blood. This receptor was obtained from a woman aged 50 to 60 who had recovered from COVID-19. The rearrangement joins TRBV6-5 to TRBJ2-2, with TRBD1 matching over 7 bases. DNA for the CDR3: TGTGCCAGCAGACCATACAGGGGCGCCGGGGAGCTGTTTTTT. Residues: CASRPYRGAGELFF.